This T cell receptor (beta chain) was profiled in a study of OX40 agonist ivuxolimab in advanced cancers. Study details: Patients were under 90% male with ages roughly 23 to 90, mean about 60.

General observations from the study: No antigen was identified for the clonally expanded peripheral T cells. CD4+ and CD8+ T cells in blood underwent clonal expansion by week 6 at 0.1 to 3.0 mg/kg. Partial responders at 0.1-3.0 mg/kg showed near-lowest clonal expansion.

Remarks on this clone: Its specificity is not known.

This table comes from immunoSEQ multiplex PCR, and its TCRdb copy is limited to in-frame clones, with some not included. The sample comprises about 40,000 clones, about nine tenths of which are singletons, and 20% to 25% rests with the top ten. This CDR3 is 14 amino acids long. Looked up from germline, CDR1 is MNHEY and CDR2 is SVGAGI. The ends were cut back, 6 bases at V and 0 bases at J, with 9 bases in the middle. This receptor was obtained from an adult with an advanced solid tumor such as melanoma, head and neck, liver or kidney cancer. The chain uses TRBV6-5 and TRBJ1-5, with TRBD1 as a possible D gene (5 bases). The source was CD4+ or CD8+ T cells sorted from blood, collected in a trial of the OX40 agonist ivuxolimab. CDR3 bases: TGTGCCAGCAGGGGACCGACTAGCAATCAGCCCCAGCATTTT. This gives the protein CASRGPTSNQPQHF.